Reported below is one T cell receptor (beta chain). TCRdb keeps only in-frame clones here, not all; method: immunoSEQ multiplex PCR. Of 200,000 to 300,000 clones listed, over 70% are singletons. This entry is derived from a study of blood T cell repertoires in COVID-19. Study-wide background: Spain, Italy and the United States supplied samples that represented acute and convalescent COVID-19. Sources were T cells, B-cell-depleted T cells, or PBMCs; the material itself was cDNA or gDNA.

CDR1 and CDR2 (germline): SNHLY, FYNNEI. Trimming took 6 bases from V and 8 from J; bases not matched to a gene: 6. The CDR3 is 14 residues long. The chain is built from TRBV2 and TRBJ2-4, with TRBD1 matching 11 bases. The sequence derives from a woman in her 40s who had recovered from COVID-19. The specimen sequenced was peripheral blood. This chain's CDR3 is CASRMDRGLDIQYF. CDR3 nucleotide sequence: TGTGCCAGCAGGATGGACAGGGGGCTAGACATTCAGTACTTC.